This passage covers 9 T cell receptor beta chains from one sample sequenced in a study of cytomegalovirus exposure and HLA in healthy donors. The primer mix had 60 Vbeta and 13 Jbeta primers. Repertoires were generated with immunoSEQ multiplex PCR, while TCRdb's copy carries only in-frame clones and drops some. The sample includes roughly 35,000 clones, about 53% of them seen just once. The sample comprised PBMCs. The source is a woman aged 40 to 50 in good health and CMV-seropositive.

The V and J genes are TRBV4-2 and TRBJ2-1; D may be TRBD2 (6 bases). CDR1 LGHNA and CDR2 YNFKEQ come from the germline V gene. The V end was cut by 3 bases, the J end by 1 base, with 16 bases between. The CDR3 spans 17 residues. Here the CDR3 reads CASSHGGSGDSYNEQFF. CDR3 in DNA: TGTGCCAGCAGCCATGGGGGGTCGGGGGATTCCTACAATGAGCAGTTCTTC.

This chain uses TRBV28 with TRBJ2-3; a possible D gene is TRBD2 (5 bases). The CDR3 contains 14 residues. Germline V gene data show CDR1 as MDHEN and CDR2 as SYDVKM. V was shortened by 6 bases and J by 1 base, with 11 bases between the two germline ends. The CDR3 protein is CASRNAGGTDTQYF. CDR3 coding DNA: TGTGCCAGCAGGAACGCGGGTGGCACAGATACGCAGTATTTT.

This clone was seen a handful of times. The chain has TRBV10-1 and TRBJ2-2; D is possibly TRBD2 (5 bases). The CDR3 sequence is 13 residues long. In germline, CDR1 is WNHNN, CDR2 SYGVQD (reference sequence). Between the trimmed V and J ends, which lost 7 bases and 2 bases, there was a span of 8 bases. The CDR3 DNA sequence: TGCGCCAGCACCACGGGAAACACCGGGGAGCTGTTTTTT. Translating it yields CASTTGNTGELFF.

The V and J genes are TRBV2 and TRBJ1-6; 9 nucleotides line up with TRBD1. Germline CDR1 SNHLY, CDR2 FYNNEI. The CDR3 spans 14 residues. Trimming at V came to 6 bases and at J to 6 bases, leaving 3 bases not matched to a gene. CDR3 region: CASSSTGGNSPLHF. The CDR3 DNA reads TGTGCCAGCAGCTCGACAGGGGGTAATTCACCCCTCCACTTT.

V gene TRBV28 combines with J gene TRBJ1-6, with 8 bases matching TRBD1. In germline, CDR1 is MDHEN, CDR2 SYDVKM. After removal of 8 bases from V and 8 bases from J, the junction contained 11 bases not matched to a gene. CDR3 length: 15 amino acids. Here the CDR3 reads CASQEPGGDYSPLHF. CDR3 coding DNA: TGTGCCAGCCAAGAACCAGGGGGCGATTATTCACCCCTCCACTTT.

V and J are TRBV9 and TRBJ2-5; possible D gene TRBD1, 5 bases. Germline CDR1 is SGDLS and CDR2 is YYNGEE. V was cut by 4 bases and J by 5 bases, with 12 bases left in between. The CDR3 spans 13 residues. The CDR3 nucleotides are TGTGCCAGCAGCTTGACAGTCCATGAGACCCAGTACTTC. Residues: CASSLTVHETQYF.

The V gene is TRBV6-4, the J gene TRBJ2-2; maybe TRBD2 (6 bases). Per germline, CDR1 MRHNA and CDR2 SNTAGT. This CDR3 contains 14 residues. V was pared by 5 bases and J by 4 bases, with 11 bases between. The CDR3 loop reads CASSRAEGTGELFF. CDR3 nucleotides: TGTGCCAGCAGTCGGGCGGAGGGCACCGGGGAGCTGTTTTTT.

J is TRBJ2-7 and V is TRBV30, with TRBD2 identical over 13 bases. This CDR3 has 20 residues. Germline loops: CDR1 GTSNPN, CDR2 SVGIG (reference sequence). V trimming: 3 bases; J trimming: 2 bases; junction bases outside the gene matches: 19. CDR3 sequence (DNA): TGTGCCTGGAGCGGTCCAGCCGGGACTAGCGGGGTCCGGATACCCTACGAGCAGTACTTC. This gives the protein CAWSGPAGTSGVRIPYEQYF.

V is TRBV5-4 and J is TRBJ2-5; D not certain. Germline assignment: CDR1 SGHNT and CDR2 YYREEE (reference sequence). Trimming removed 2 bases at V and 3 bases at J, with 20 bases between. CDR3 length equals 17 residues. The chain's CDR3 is CASSLNSWSGEKETQYF. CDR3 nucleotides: TGTGCCAGCAGCTTAAATAGTTGGAGTGGAGAAAAAGAGACCCAGTACTTC.